These 20 T cell receptor beta chains share one sample of origin, sequenced in a study of shared clonotypes between healthy human individuals. Method: immunoSEQ multiplex PCR; TCRdb's copy keeps in-frame clones and lacks some. The sample has about a million clones, 76% seen once; the top ten hold around 1.4%. Source material: memory CD4+ T cells sorted from blood. Subset indicated: CD45RA-negative fraction. These receptors originate from a man younger than 35 in good health.

This clone was observed a single time. The J gene is TRBJ2-6, the V gene TRBV19; maybe TRBD1 (5 bases). The CDR3 is made up of 17 amino acids. Germline V gene data show CDR1 as LNHDA and CDR2 as SQIVND (reference sequence). V lost 5 bases to trimming and J lost 0 bases, with 14 bases between them. CDR3 nucleotides: TGTGCCAGTAGTCGGTCCAAAACAGGCTCTGGGGCCAACGTCCTGACTTTC. This gives the protein CASSRSKTGSGANVLTF.

This sequence joins TRBV7-9 and TRBJ1-1, with D unclear. There are 14 residues in the CDR3. Trimming removed 1 base from V and 5 bases from J, with 11 bases in between. Per the germline V gene, CDR1 is SEHNR and CDR2 is FQNEAQ (reference sequence). The CDR3 nucleotides read TGTGCCAGCAGCTTAGGGCGGCTGGGGACTGAAGCTTTCTTT. It is translated as CASSLGRLGTEAFF.

In its sample, this clone was seen once. The genes are TRBV6-6 and TRBJ2-1; 8 bases agree with TRBD1. The CDR3 consists of 16 residues. Germline V gene sequence: CDR1 MNHNY, CDR2 SVGAGI (reference sequence). V lost 6 bases to trimming and J lost 5 bases; unmatched junction nucleotides: 12. The CDR3, as DNA: TGTGCCAGCAGCTCCGCGGGACAGGTAACGAACAATGAGCAGTTCTTC. Its protein is CASSSAGQVTNNEQFF.

Comments on this clone: This specimen includes other DNA sequences encoding the same CDR3. The rearrangement uses TRBV29-1 and TRBJ2-5; no definite D call. The CDR3 is 11 amino acids. V was shortened by 2 bases and J by 4 bases, with 5 bases between the two germline ends. Germline CDR1 is SQVTM and CDR2 is ANQGSEA. The CDR3 nucleotides read TGCAGCGTTGAACTCGGAGAGACCCAGTACTTC. Its protein is CSVELGETQYF.

The chain recombines TRBV7-3 with TRBJ2-1; possible D gene TRBD2, 7 bases. Between the trimmed V and J ends, which lost 2 bases and 9 bases, there was a span of 14 bases. CDR3 length: 14 residues. CDR1 is SGHTA, CDR2 FQGTGA, per germline. As DNA, the CDR3 is TGTGCCAGCAGCTTATTTGGGGGGGCCGGTGAGCAGTTCTTC. This gives the protein CASSLFGGAGEQFF.

The chain links TRBV5-4 to TRBJ2-3; no clear D gene. Deletions cut 4 bases from V and 5 bases from J, with 8 bases between. The V gene's germline CDR1 is SGHNT and CDR2 YYREEE (reference sequence). There are 12 residues in the CDR3. This CDR3 reads CASSRTGDTQYF. The CDR3 DNA sequence: TGTGCCAGCAGCCGAACTGGAGATACGCAGTATTTT.

The J gene is TRBJ2-5, the V gene TRBV5-4, with D possibly matching TRBD2 (5 bases). Germline CDR1 SGHNT, CDR2 YYREEE (reference sequence). The CDR3 spans 13 residues. The ends were cut back, 2 bases at V and 5 bases at J, with 10 bases in the middle. CDR3 bases: TGTGCCAGCAGCTTTGGGGAGAGGGAGACCCAGTACTTC. Its translation: CASSFGERETQYF.

V is TRBV7-2 and J is TRBJ2-3; 13 bases are a match to TRBD2. The CDR3 loop spans 16 amino acids. V trimming: 3 bases; J trimming: 5 bases; junction bases outside the gene matches: 5. The germline V gene has CDR1 SGHTA and CDR2 FQGNSA. The DNA of the CDR3 is TGTGCCAGCAGCTTTTGGACTAGCGGGAGTGGAGATACGCAGTATTTT. This codes for CASSFWTSGSGDTQYF.

The CDR3, as DNA: TGTGCCAGCAGTCTAGGACAGGTGGGAGCGTTGGCCCAGCATTTT. This gives the protein CASSLGQVGALAQHF. This sequence joins TRBV28 and TRBJ1-5; 7 nucleotides agree with TRBD1. Looked up from germline, CDR1 is MDHEN and CDR2 is SYDVKM. The trim removed 5 bases at V and 11 bases at J, leaving 15 bases unmatched. The CDR3 has 15 residues. Looking up the rest from reference TRBV28 and TRBJ1-5 gives the full variable domain: DVKVTQSSRYLVKRTGEKVFLECVQDMDHENMFWYRQDPGLGLRLIYFSYDVKMKEKGDIPEGYSVSREKKERFSLILESASTNQTSMYLCASSLGQVGALAQHFGDGTRLSIL.

The rearrangement uses TRBV7-9 and TRBJ2-5, with a tentative D call TRBD1 (5 bases). The CDR3 extends over 15 amino acids. V was trimmed by 10 bases and J by 0 bases, leaving 18 bases between them. Germline lookup yields CDR1 SEHNR and CDR2 FQNEAQ (reference sequence). This CDR3 is CATMGPGRNQETQYF. The CDR3 nucleotides are TGTGCCACTATGGGGCCCGGACGAAACCAAGAGACCCAGTACTTC.

The chain uses TRBV19 and TRBJ2-3; 7 bases fit TRBD1. V dropped 10 bases and J dropped 2; count of bases not matched to a gene: 6. Germline V lookup: CDR1 LNHDA, CDR2 SQIVND (reference sequence). The length of the CDR3 is 13 residues. The CDR3 protein is CATMDRTTDTQYF. The CDR3, as DNA: TGTGCCACTATGGACAGGACCACAGATACGCAGTATTTT.

The chain is built from TRBV5-6 and TRBJ2-1; D may be TRBD2 (6 bases). V lost 2 bases and J lost 0, with 12 bases in between. The germline CDR1 and CDR2 sequences are SGHDT and YYEEEE. This CDR3 has 16 amino acids. The CDR3 protein is CASSFKRTNSYNEQFF. The CDR3 DNA reads TGTGCCAGCAGCTTCAAGCGGACTAACTCCTACAATGAGCAGTTCTTC.

This clone has just one count. The rearrangement joins TRBV5-6 to TRBJ1-6; maybe TRBD1 (6 bases). Germline V lookup: CDR1 SGHDT, CDR2 YYEEEE. Trimming removed 2 bases at V and 6 bases at J, with 9 bases between. The CDR3 is 14 residues long. The CDR3 coding sequence is TGTGCCAGCAGCTTTGACAGGACTAATTCACCCCTCCACTTT. It encodes CASSFDRTNSPLHF.

The V and J genes are TRBV29-1 and TRBJ2-7, with 7 bases aligning to TRBD1. The germline gives CDR1 SQVTM, CDR2 ANQGSEA. The ends lost 2 bases at V and 7 bases at J; junction bases unmatched: 14. This CDR3 comprises 15 residues. CDR3: CSVELPTGWRGEQYF. Here the CDR3 DNA reads TGCAGCGTTGAACTCCCGACAGGGTGGAGAGGTGAGCAGTACTTC.

This rearrangement joins TRBV7-9 to TRBJ1-1; D may be TRBD1 (5 bases). The germline CDR1 and CDR2 sequences are SEHNR and FQNEAQ (reference sequence). The CDR3 length is 13 residues. Trimming stripped 6 bases from V and 1 base from J, with 9 bases between. CDR3 DNA: TGTGCCAGCAGGGGTACAGGGAACACTGAAGCTTTCTTT. Its translation is CASRGTGNTEAFF.

The chain joins TRBV6-1 to TRBJ2-3; D might be TRBD1 or TRBD2, each matching 6 bases. Deletions cut 2 bases from V and 3 bases from J, with 12 bases between. Germline-derived CDR1 and CDR2 are MNHNS and SASEGT. The CDR3 sequence is 15 residues long. The CDR3 loop reads CASSETWGATDTQYF. The DNA of the CDR3 is TGTGCCAGCAGTGAAACGTGGGGGGCAACAGATACGCAGTATTTT.

Many counts were recorded for this clone. The V gene is TRBV2, the J gene TRBJ1-1; D is unresolved. V lost 2 bases and J 5 bases, leaving 12 bases between the germline ends. There are 14 residues in the CDR3. Germline CDR1 SNHLY, CDR2 FYNNEI. In nucleotides, the CDR3 is TGTGCCAGCAGTGAACAAAAGGACCGGACTGAAGCTTTCTTT. Translating gives CASSEQKDRTEAFF. Full variable domain (rest looked up from reference TRBV2 and TRBJ1-1): EPEVTQTPSHQVTQMGQEVILRCVPISNHLYFYWYRQILGQKVEFLVSFYNNEISEKSEIFDDQFSVERPDGSNFTLKIRSTKLEDSAMYFCASSEQKDRTEAFFGQGTRLTVV.

This sequence joins TRBV5-4 and TRBJ1-1; no clear D gene. The CDR3 has 14 amino acids. Trimming shortened V by 3 bases and J by 1 base, and 10 bases separated the two germline ends. From germline, CDR1 is SGHNT and CDR2 YYREEE (reference sequence). CDR3 protein: CASSSPSGNTEAFF. CDR3 nucleotide sequence: TGTGCCAGCAGCTCTCCAAGTGGGAACACTGAAGCTTTCTTT.

The V gene is TRBV7-9, the J gene TRBJ2-7; 9 bases are shared with TRBD2. The CDR3 consists of 14 residues. Germline CDR1 reads SEHNR; CDR2 reads FQNEAQ (reference sequence). V gave up 11 bases and J gave up 0 bases; unmatched junction bases: 8. The CDR3 loop is CALQRTSDSYEQYF. The CDR3 DNA sequence: TGTGCCCTTCAGCGGACTAGCGACTCCTACGAGCAGTACTTC.

The chain has TRBV7-9 and TRBJ2-2; no reliable D call. The CDR3 runs to 15 residues. The germline V gene encodes CDR1 SEHNR and CDR2 FQNEAQ (reference sequence). Trimming stripped 1 base from V and 3 bases from J, with 9 bases between. Written as DNA, the CDR3 is TGTGCCAGCAGCTTAGACGGCTCCGACACCGGGGAGCTGTTTTTT. Translating it yields CASSLDGSDTGELFF.